A selection of T cell receptor beta chains follows, all from one sample in a study of T cell clones after liver transplantation. Libraries were prepared by immunoSEQ multiplex PCR; TCRdb keeps only in-frame clonotypes and omits some of them. The sample lists some 110,000 clones; 75% to 85% were seen once. The material was CD4+ T cells from blood, obtained before liver transplant. Receptors originate from a human donor who received a liver transplant. The CDR3 runs from the conserved cysteine through the conserved F or W. A D gene is named only where the DNA matches it firmly. Size values are once, few and many counts, or a class for expanded clones, and some rows have none.

abundance,d_gene,j_gene,v_gene,CDR3nt,CDR3aa
.,.,TRBJ2-6,TRBV19,TGTGCCAGTAGCATCCCCTTAAGTGGGGCCAACGTCCTGACTTTC,CASSIPLSGANVLTF
.,.,TRBJ2-3,TRBV28,TGTGCCAGCAGTTTCTTCCTATCGTGGTATTTT,CASSFFLSWYF
.,.,TRBJ2-1,TRBV28,TGTGCCAGCAGAAGACAGAGCAGCTCCTACAATGAGCAGTTCTTC,CASRRQSSSYNEQFF
.,TRBD2,TRBJ2-3,TRBV29-1,TGCAGCGTCTCCGGACTAGCGGGAGTGGATACGCAGTATTTT,CSVSGLAGVDTQYF
.,TRBD2,TRBJ2-2,TRBV5-4,TGTGCCAGCATCCCTAGCGGGGAGAACACCGGGGAGCTGTTTTTT,CASIPSGENTGELFF
.,.,TRBJ1-2,TRBV11-1,TGTGCCAGCAGCCCCGGGGGGGGCGTAGCTAACTATGGCTACACCTTC,CASSPGGGVANYGYTF
.,.,TRBJ1-6,TRBV25-1,TGTGCCAGCAGCGGACAGAAAAATTCACCCCTCCACTTT,CASSGQKNSPLHF
.,TRBD1,TRBJ2-3,TRBV7-9,TGTGCCAGCAGCTTAGAGGGGGCCAGAGATACGCAGTATTTT,CASSLEGARDTQYF
.,.,TRBJ2-1,TRBV28,TGTGCCAGCAGCCCTACCCGCACAGGCAGCTACAATGAGCAGTTCTTC,CASSPTRTGSYNEQFF
.,.,TRBJ1-3,TRBV5-7,TGTGCCAGCAGCTTGGACAGATACTCTGGAAACACCATATATTTT,CASSLDRYSGNTIYF
.,TRBD1,TRBJ1-2,TRBV7-2,TGTGCCAGCAGCAGTAGGACAGGGATTTATGGCTACACCTTC,CASSSRTGIYGYTF
.,TRBD2,TRBJ2-1,TRBV7-6,TGTGCCAGCAGCCCCCCCTCGGGACTAGCGGGAGATGTAAGCGATGAGCAGTTCTTC,CASSPPSGLAGDVSDEQFF
.,.,TRBJ2-1,TRBV7-3,TGTGCCAGCAGCTTAACGGGACGGTACAATGAGCAGTTCTTC,CASSLTGRYNEQFF
few,TRBD2,TRBJ2-7,TRBV6-1,TGTGCCAGCCGCTGGACTAGCGGGGAGACCTACGAGCAGTACTTC,CASRWTSGETYEQYF
.,.,TRBJ2-2,TRBV27,TGTGCCAGCAGATTTTTATCAGGGTCCGGCACCGGGGAGCTGTTTTTT,CASRFLSGSGTGELFF
.,.,TRBJ2-3,TRBV5-8,TGTGCCAGCAGCTTGGACCGCCTAGGTGGGGAGTATTTT,CASSLDRLGGEYF
.,.,TRBJ2-1,TRBV7-8,TGTGCCAGCAGCCGGCGACAGCTATTCTACAATGAGCAGTTCTTC,CASSRRQLFYNEQFF
.,.,TRBJ1-2,TRBV28,TGTGCCATCGACATCAGGGGTTCCGATGGCTACACCTTC,CAIDIRGSDGYTF
few,.,TRBJ1-1,TRBV5-1,TGCGCCAGCAGCTTAGGGCGTACAAAGGAAGCTTTCTTT,CASSLGRTKEAFF
.,.,TRBJ1-4,TRBV6-1,TGTGCCAGCAGGACGGAGGGGAATGAAAAACTGTTTTTT,CASRTEGNEKLFF
.,.,TRBJ1-4,TRBV6-1,TGTGCCAGCACCCCAGGCAGGGCCACTGAAAAACTGTTTTTT,CASTPGRATEKLFF
.,TRBD1,TRBJ1-2,TRBV29-1,TGCAGCGATATACAGGGGAACTATGGCTACACCTTC,CSDIQGNYGYTF
.,.,TRBJ2-7,TRBV19,TGTGCCAGTGGGGAGCGGCGCGGGGAATCCTACGAGCAGTACTTC,CASGERRGESYEQYF
.,.,TRBJ2-3,TRBV28,TGTGCTGCAGGATCTAGCACAGATACGCAGTATTTT,CAAGSSTDTQYF
once,.,TRBJ1-5,TRBV6-1,TGTGCCAGCAGCCGGGACAGCAATCAGCCCCAGCATTTT,CASSRDSNQPQHF
.,.,TRBJ1-1,TRBV5-1,TGCGCCAGCACGACAGCCTATTCCACTGAAGCTTTCTTT,CASTTAYSTEAFF
.,.,TRBJ1-1,TRBV2,TGTGCCAGCACTTGGGAAGCCACTGAAGCTTTCTTT,CASTWEATEAFF
.,.,TRBJ1-3,TRBV2,TGTGCCAGCACCGCGGACAGCCTCAGCTCTGGAAACACCATATATTTT,CASTADSLSSGNTIYF